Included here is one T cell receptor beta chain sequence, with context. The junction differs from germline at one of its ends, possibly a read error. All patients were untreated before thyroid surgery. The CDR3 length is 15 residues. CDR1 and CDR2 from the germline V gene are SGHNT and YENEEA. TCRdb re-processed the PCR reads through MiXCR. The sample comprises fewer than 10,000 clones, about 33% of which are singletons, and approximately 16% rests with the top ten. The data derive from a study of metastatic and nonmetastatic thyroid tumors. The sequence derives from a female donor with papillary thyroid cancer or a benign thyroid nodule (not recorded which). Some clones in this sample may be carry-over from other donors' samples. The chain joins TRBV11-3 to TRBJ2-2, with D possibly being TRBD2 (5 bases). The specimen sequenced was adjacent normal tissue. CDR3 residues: CASSPVVSNTWELFF. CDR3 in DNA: TGTGCCAGCAGCCCTGTGGTATCGAACACCTGGGAGCTGTTCTTT.